This TCR beta chain was identified during a study of human T cells and chemical hapten exposure. Study in general: DPC at 0.01% went onto the upper back in patch tests, read at 6 days. There were per-sample TCR yield variations, arising mainly from small pooled library volume differences.

This clonotype was detected a few times. One end of the junction is discordant with germline, which a read error may explain. Time point reported: pre-sensitization, week 0. Treatment denoted: therapeutic diphenylcyclopropenone sensitization with weekly scalp DPC. Germline CDR1 reads MNHEY; CDR2 reads SVGAGI. This CDR3 is built from 12 residues. Separate cDNA molecules received unique molecular identifiers, which the library attached to them. Authors' data handling: Per sample, the median was roughly 96,000 TCRs, with values from about 24,000 to 680,000. TCRdb reprocessed the RACE reads with MiXCR, giving one entry per CDR3 protein. It is TCRdb's table, rather than the study itself, that gives the V and J calls and clone size. The sample comprises tens of thousands of distinct CDR3 sequences, around 12% of which are singletons, and about 6% rests with the top ten.

The material was whole blood, obtained in connection with sensitization to the hapten diphenylcyclopropenone (DPC). This receptor was obtained from a woman in her 30s with alopecia areata. Some clones in this sample may be carry-over from other donors' samples. This chain connects TRBV6-5 to TRBJ1-6; D not certain. In DNA form, the CDR3 reads TGCGCCAGCAGTTACCCTAATTCACCCCTCCACTTT. As protein: CASSYPNSPLHF.